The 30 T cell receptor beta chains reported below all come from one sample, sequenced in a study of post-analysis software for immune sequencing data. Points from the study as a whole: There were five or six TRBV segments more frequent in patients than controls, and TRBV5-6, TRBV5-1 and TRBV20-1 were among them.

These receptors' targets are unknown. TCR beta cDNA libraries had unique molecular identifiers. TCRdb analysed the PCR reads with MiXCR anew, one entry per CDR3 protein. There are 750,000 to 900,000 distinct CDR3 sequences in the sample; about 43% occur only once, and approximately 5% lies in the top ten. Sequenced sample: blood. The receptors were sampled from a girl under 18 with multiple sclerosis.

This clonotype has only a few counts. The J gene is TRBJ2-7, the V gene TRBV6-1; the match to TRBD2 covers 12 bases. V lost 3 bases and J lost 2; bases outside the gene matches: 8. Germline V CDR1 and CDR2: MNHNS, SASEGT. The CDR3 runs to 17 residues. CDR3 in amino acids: CASSDRLAGASPYEQYF. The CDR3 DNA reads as TGTGCCAGCAGTGACAGACTAGCGGGAGCCTCTCCCTACGAGCAGTACTTC.

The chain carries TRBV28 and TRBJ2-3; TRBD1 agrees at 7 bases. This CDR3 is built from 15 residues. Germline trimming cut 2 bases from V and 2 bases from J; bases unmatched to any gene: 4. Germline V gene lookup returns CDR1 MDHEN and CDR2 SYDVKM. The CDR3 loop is CASSLKDRITDTQYF. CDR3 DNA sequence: TGTGCCAGCAGTTTAAAGGACAGGATCACAGATACGCAGTATTTT.

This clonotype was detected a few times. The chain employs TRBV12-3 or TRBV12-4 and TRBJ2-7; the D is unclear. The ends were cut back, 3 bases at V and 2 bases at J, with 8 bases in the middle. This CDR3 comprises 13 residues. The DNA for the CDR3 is TGTGCCAGCAGTTTGGGCGACGCCTACGAGCAGTACTTC. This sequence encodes CASSLGDAYEQYF.

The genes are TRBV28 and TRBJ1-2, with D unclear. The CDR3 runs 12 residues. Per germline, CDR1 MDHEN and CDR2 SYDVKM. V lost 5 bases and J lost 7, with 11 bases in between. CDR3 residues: CASSANWGGYTF. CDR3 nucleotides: TGTGCCAGCAGTGCCAACTGGGGTGGCTACACCTTC.

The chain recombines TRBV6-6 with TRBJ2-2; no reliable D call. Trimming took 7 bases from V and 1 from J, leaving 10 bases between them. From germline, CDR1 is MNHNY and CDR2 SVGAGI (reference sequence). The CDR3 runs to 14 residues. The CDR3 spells CASMYGLNTGELFF. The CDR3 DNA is TGTGCCAGCATGTACGGCCTGAACACCGGGGAGCTGTTTTTT.

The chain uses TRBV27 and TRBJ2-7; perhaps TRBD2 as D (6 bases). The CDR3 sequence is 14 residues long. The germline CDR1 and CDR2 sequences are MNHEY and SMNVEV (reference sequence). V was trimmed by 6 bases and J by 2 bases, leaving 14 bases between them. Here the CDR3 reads CASRFVAGPYEQYF. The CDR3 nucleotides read TGTGCCAGCAGGTTCGTCGCGGGGCCCTACGAGCAGTACTTC.

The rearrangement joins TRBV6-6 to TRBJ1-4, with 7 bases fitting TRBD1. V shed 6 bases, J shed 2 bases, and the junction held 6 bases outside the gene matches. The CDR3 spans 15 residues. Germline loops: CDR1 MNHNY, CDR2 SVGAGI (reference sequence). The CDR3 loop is CASRDRDYTNEKLFF. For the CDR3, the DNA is TGTGCCAGCAGAGACAGGGACTATACTAATGAAAAACTGTTTTTT.

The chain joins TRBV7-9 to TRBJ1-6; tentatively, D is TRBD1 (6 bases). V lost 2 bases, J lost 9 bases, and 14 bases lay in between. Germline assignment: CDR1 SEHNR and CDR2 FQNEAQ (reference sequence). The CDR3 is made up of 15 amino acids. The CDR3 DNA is TGTGCCAGCAGCTTAACAAGGGGGGCAGGTTCACCCCTCCACTTT. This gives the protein CASSLTRGAGSPLHF. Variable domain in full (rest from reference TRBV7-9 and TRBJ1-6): DTGVSQNPRHKITKRGQNVTFRCDPISEHNRLYWYRQTLGQGPEFLTYFQNEAQLEKSRLLSDRFSAERPKGSFSTLEIQRTEQGDSAMYLCASSLTRGAGSPLHFGNGTRLTVT.

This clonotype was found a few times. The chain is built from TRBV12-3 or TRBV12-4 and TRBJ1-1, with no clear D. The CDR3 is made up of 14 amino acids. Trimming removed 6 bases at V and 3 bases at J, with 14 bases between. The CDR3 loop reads CASSRPFEYTEAFF. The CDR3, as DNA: TGTGCCAGCAGCCGCCCGTTCGAATACACTGAAGCTTTCTTT.

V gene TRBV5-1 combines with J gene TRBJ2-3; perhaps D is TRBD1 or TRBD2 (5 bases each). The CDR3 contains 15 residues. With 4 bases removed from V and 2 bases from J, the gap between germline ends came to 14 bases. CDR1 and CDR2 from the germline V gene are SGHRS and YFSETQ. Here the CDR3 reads CASSPRGPPTDTQYF. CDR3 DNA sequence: TGCGCCAGCAGCCCTCGGGGCCCACCCACAGATACGCAGTATTTT.

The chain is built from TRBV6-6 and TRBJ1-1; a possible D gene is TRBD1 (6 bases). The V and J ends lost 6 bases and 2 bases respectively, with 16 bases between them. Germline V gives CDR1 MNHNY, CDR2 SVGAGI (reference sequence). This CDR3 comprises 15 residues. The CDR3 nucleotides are TGTGCCAGCAGGGAGAGACAGGACGGTAACACTGAAGCTTTCTTT. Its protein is CASRERQDGNTEAFF.

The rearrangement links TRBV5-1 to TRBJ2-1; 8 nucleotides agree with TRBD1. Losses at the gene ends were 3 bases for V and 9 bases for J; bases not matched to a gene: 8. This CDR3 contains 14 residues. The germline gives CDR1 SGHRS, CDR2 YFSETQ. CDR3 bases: TGCGCCAGCAGCTCGGAGGACAGGGCTGGTGAGCAGTTCTTC. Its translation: CASSSEDRAGEQFF.

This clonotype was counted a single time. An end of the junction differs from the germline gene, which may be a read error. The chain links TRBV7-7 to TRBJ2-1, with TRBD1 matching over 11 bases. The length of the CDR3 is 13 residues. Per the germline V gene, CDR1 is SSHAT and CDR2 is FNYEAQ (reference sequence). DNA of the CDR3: TGTGCTAGCAGCTTTGGGACAGGGGGGCAGCAGTTCTTC. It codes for CASSFGTGGQQFF.

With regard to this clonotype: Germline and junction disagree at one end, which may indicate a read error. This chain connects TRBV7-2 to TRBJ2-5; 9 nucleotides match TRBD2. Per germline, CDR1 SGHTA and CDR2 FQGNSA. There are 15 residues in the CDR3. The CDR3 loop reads CASGLSSGAEETQYF. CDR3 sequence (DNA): TGTGCCAGCGGCTTATCTAGCGGGGCCGAAGAGACCCAGTACTTC.

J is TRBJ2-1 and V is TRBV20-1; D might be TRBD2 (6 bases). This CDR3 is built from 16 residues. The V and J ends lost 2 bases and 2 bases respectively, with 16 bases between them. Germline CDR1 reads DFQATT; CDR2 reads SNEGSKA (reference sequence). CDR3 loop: CSARSRGLETYNEQFF. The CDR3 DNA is TGCAGTGCTAGATCACGGGGACTGGAGACCTACAATGAGCAGTTCTTC.

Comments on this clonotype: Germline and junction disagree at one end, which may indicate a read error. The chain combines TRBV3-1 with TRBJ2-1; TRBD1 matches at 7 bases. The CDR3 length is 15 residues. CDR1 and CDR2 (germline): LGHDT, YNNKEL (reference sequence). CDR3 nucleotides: TGTGCCGGCAGCCAAAGACAGGGCCTCTACAATGAGCAGTTCTTC. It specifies CAGSQRQGLYNEQFF.

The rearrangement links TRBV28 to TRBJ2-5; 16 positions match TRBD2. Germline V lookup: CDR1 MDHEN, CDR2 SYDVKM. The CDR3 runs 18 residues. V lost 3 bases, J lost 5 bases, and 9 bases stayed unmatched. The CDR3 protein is CASSFGTSGRVYRETQYF. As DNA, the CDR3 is TGTGCCAGCAGTTTTGGGACTAGCGGGAGGGTCTACCGTGAGACCCAGTACTTC.

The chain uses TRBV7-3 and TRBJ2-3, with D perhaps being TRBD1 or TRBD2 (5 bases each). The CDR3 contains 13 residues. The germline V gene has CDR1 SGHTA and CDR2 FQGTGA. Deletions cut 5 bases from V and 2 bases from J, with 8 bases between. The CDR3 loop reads CASSGTFTDTQYF. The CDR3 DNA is TGTGCCAGCAGCGGGACCTTCACAGATACGCAGTATTTT.

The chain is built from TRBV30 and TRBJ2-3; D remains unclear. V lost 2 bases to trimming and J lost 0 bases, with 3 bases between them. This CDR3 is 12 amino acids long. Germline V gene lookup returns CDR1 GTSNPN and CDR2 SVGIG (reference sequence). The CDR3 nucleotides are TGTGCCTGGAGTATCAGCACAGATACGCAGTATTTT. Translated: CAWSISTDTQYF.

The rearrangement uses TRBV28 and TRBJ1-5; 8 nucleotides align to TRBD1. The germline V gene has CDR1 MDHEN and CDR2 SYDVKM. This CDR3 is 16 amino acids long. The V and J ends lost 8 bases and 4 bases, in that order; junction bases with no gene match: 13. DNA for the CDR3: TGTGCCAGCCCCCCCCGCAGGGGGCCTAGTAATCAGCCCCAGCATTTT. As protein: CASPPRRGPSNQPQHF. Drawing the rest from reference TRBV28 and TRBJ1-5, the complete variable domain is DVKVTQSSRYLVKRTGEKVFLECVQDMDHENMFWYRQDPGLGLRLIYFSYDVKMKEKGDIPEGYSVSREKKERFSLILESASTNQTSMYLCASPPRRGPSNQPQHFGDGTRLSIL.

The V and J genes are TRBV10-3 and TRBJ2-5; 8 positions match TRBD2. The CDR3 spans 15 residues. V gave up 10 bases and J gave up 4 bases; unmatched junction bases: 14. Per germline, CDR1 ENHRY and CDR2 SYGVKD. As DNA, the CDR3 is TGTGCCACCCGAAGACCGGGACTAGTCCCAGAGACCCAGTACTTC. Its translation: CATRRPGLVPETQYF.

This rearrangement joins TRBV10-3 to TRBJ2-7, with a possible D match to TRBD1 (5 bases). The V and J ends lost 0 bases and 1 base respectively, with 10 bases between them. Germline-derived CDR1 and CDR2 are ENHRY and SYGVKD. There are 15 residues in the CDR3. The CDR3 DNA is TGTGCCATCAGTGAGTCAGGGGTCCAGTCCTACGAGCAGTACTTC. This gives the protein CAISESGVQSYEQYF.

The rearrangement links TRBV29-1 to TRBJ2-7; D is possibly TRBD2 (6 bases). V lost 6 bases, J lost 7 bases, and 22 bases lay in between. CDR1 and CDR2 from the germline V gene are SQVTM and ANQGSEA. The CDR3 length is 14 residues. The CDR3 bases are TGCAGCGTCGCCGGGACTGCCTCCTACAATGAGCAGTACTTC. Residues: CSVAGTASYNEQYF.

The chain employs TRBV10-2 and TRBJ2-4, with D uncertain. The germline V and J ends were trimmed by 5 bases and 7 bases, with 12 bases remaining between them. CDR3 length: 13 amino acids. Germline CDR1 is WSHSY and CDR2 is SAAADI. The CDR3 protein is CASSPGLRNIQYF. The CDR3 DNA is TGCGCCAGCAGTCCGGGCCTCCGTAACATTCAGTACTTC.

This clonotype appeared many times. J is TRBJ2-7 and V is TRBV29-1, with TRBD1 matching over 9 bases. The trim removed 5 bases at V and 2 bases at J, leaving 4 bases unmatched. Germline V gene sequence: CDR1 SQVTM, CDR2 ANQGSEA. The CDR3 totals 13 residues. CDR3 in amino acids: CSVRDRDTYEQYF. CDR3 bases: TGCAGCGTTCGGGACAGGGACACCTACGAGCAGTACTTC.

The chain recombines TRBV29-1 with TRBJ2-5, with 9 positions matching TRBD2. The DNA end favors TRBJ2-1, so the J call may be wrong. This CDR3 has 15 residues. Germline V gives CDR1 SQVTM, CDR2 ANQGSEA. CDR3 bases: TGCAGCGTGCATAGCGGGAGTCCAATCCAAGAGACCCAGTTCTTC. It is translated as CSVHSGSPIQETQFF.

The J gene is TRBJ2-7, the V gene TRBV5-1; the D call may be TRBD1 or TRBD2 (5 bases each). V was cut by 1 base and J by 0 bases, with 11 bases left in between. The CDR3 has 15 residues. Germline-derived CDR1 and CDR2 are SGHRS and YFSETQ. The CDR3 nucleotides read TGCGCCAGCAGCTTGAAATGGGGGAGCTCCTACGAGCAGTACTTC. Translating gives CASSLKWGSSYEQYF.

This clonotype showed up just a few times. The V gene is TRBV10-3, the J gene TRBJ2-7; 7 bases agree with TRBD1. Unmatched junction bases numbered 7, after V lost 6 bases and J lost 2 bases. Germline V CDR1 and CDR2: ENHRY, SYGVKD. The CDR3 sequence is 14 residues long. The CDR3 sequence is CAISLDRATYEQYF. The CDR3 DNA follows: TGTGCCATCAGCCTCGACAGGGCCACCTACGAGCAGTACTTC.

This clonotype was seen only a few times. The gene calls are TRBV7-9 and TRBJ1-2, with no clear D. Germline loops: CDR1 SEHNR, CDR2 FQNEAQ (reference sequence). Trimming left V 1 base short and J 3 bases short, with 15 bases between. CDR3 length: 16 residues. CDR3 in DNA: TGTGCCAGCAGCTTAGGAGCCGGAGGGCGCGACTATGGCTACACCTTC. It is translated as CASSLGAGGRDYGYTF. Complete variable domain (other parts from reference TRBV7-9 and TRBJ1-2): DTGVSQNPRHKITKRGQNVTFRCDPISEHNRLYWYRQTLGQGPEFLTYFQNEAQLEKSRLLSDRFSAERPKGSFSTLEIQRTEQGDSAMYLCASSLGAGGRDYGYTFGSGTRLTVV.

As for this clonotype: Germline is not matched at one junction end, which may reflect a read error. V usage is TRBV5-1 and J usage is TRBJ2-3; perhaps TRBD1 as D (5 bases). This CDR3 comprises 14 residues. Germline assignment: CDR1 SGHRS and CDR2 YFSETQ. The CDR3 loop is CASSLWVDTGTQYF. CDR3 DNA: TGCGCCAGCAGCTTGTGGGTGGACACAGGTACGCAGTATTTT.